The clone carrying this T cell receptor beta chain was counted a single time. The same CDR3 also results from other DNA sequences found in this sample. Libraries were prepared by immunoSEQ multiplex PCR; TCRdb keeps only in-frame clonotypes and omits some of them. This table has approximately 530,000 clones, roughly 91% appearing once. The CDR3 has 15 amino acids. The V gene lost 0 bases and the J gene lost 5 bases, with 11 bases spanning the gap. Germline V CDR1 and CDR2: SGHNT, YYREEE (reference sequence). The data derive from a study of blood T cell repertoires in COVID-19. The sequencing input was peripheral blood. The chain has TRBV5-4 and TRBJ1-4; tentatively, D is TRBD1 (6 bases). This TCR was recovered from a woman in her 50s with COVID-19, enrolled during active disease. The DNA for the CDR3 is TGTGCCAGCAGCTTGGAACAGGGATTAAATGAAAAACTGTTTTTT. It encodes CASSLEQGLNEKLFF.